Sequencing of this T cell receptor beta chain was carried out in a study of blood T cell repertoires in COVID-19. Background on the study: Collection of acute and convalescent COVID-19 samples took place in the United States, Italy and Spain.

V was shortened by 1 base and J by 3 bases, with 10 bases between the two germline ends. Germline assignment: CDR1 SGHRS and CDR2 YFSETQ. This CDR3 contains 14 residues. Original processing notes: Cell counts per sample came from amplifying reference gene primers. Libraries were prepared by immunoSEQ multiplex PCR; TCRdb keeps only in-frame clonotypes and omits some of them. The V and J calls and clone size were taken over from that table, and D and trimming were inferred from the DNA. The table shows around 250,000 clones, with 84% occurring only once. What was sequenced was peripheral blood. The V call is TRBV5-1, the J call TRBJ1-2; D is perhaps TRBD1 (6 bases). This receptor was taken from a human donor in a cohort sampled during active COVID-19. The CDR3 is CASSLTGFDYGYTF. CDR3 coding DNA: TGCGCCAGCAGCTTGACAGGGTTTGACTATGGCTACACCTTC.